This entry lists 9 T cell receptor beta chains sequenced from one sample in a study of blood T cell repertoires in COVID-19. This table comes from immunoSEQ multiplex PCR, and its TCRdb copy is limited to in-frame clones, with some not included. The sample has some 250,000 clones, approximately 78% seen once; the top ten hold around 11%. Source material: peripheral blood. These receptors came from a woman in her sixties with active or convalescent COVID-19.

The gene calls are TRBV27 and TRBJ1-6, with D maybe TRBD1 (6 bases). Germline assignment: CDR1 MNHEY and CDR2 SMNVEV (reference sequence). Trimming cost V 5 bases and J 9 bases, with 14 bases left between them. The CDR3 extends over 14 amino acids. The CDR3 sequence: CASSPGTKGSPLHF. The CDR3 DNA follows: TGTGCCAGCAGTCCCGGGACAAAGGGTTCACCCCTCCACTTT.

The chain links TRBV30 to TRBJ2-2; no clear D. Looked up from germline, CDR1 is GTSNPN and CDR2 is SVGIG (reference sequence). The CDR3 runs to 15 residues. V dropped 4 bases and J dropped 4 bases, with 16 bases sitting between them. This CDR3 reads CAWKRLELRTGELFF. The DNA for the CDR3 is TGTGCCTGGAAGCGATTGGAACTTCGCACCGGGGAGCTGTTTTTT.

The chain's CDR3 is CASSEVQGDAYGYTF. CDR3 DNA: TGCGCCAGCAGCGAAGTACAGGGAGACGCCTATGGCTACACCTTC. The V and J genes are TRBV4-1 and TRBJ1-2, with D perhaps matching TRBD1 (6 bases). The CDR3 loop spans 15 amino acids. Per the germline V gene, CDR1 is MGHRA and CDR2 is YSYEKL. Trimming took off 5 bases at V and 4 bases at J, with 17 bases between the two ends.

The CDR3 loop is CASSLGTGGQTQYF. Written as DNA, the CDR3 is TGTGCCAGCAGCTTAGGGACAGGGGGGCAGACCCAGTACTTC. The chain recombines TRBV7-6 with TRBJ2-5; TRBD1 matches 10 bases. Trimming took 1 base from V and 6 from J; bases not matched to a gene: 2. The germline CDR1 and CDR2 sequences are SGHVS and FNYEAQ. There are 14 residues in the CDR3. The full variable domain, rest sourced from reference TRBV7-6 and TRBJ2-5, is GAGVSQSPRYKVTKRGQDVALRCDPISGHVSLYWYRQALGQGPEFLTYFNYEAQQDKSGLPNDRFSAERPEGSISTLTIQRTEQRDSAMYRCASSLGTGGQTQYFGPGTRLLVL.

V and J are TRBV5-1 and TRBJ2-5, with D maybe TRBD2 (5 bases). Between the trimmed V and J ends, which lost 4 bases and 5 bases, there was a span of 15 bases. CDR3 length: 14 residues. Germline V gene lookup returns CDR1 SGHRS and CDR2 YFSETQ. The CDR3 bases are TGCGCCAGCAGCCCGGGTGGAGGCCTGGAGACCCAGTACTTC. As protein: CASSPGGGLETQYF.

This clone has only a few counts. The chain employs TRBV30 and TRBJ1-4; D may be TRBD1 (6 bases). V was trimmed by 1 base and J by 9 bases, leaving 24 bases between them. The CDR3 extends over 17 amino acids. The germline CDR1 and CDR2 sequences are GTSNPN and SVGIG (reference sequence). CDR3 in DNA: TGTGCCTGGAGTGGAAGCCCAGACAGTCAGGGGTGGAAAAAACTGTTTTTT. It is translated as CAWSGSPDSQGWKKLFF. The full variable domain, completed using reference TRBV30 and TRBJ1-4, is SQTIHQWPATLVQPVGSPLSLECTVEGTSNPNLYWYRQAAGRGLQLLFYSVGIGQISSEVPQNLSASRPQDRQFILSSKKLLLSDSGFYLCAWSGSPDSQGWKKLFFGSGTQLSVL.

The V gene is TRBV4-1, the J gene TRBJ2-1; 10 bases fit TRBD2. V gave up 4 bases and J gave up 2 bases; unmatched junction bases: 8. The CDR3 runs 17 residues. Germline CDR1 MGHRA, CDR2 YSYEKL. The CDR3 coding sequence is TGCGCCAGCAGCCCGAATAGCGGGGGGCCTCCCTACAATGAGCAGTTCTTC. It codes for CASSPNSGGPPYNEQFF.

The rearrangement links TRBV5-1 to TRBJ2-3; TRBD2 matches at 7 bases. CDR1 is SGHRS and CDR2 is YFSETQ in the germline V gene. V was clipped by 0 bases and J by 0 bases; unmatched bases: 7. The CDR3 runs to 17 residues. The CDR3 DNA is TGCGCCAGCAGCTTGGCATGGCTAGCGGAGAGCACAGATACGCAGTATTTT. This translates into CASSLAWLAESTDTQYF.

This chain connects TRBV7-8 to TRBJ2-7; 7 nucleotides align to TRBD1. CDR1 is SGHVS and CDR2 is FQNEAQ in the germline V gene. The V gene end was trimmed by 5 bases and the J gene end by 4 bases; junction bases not matched to a gene: 11. The CDR3 has 15 amino acids. The CDR3 reads CASSRGGPTTYEQYF. CDR3 coding DNA: TGTGCCAGCAGCCGAGGGGGCCCTACCACTTACGAGCAGTACTTC.